The present entry profiles one T cell receptor (beta chain) with its context. Other DNA sequences within the sample encode an identical CDR3. Assay: immunoSEQ multiplex PCR; the TCRdb copy retains only in-frame clones and omits some. The sample lists 170,000 or so clones; about nine tenths were seen once. The sample comes from a study of T cell responses to AZD1222 COVID-19 vaccine. Germline lookup yields CDR1 LNHDA and CDR2 SQIVND (reference sequence). V was pared by 4 bases and J by 2 bases, with 5 bases of the junction left unmatched. The CDR3 runs 15 residues. This receptor was taken from an adult in good health. The specimen was peripheral blood, collected on day 0 of AZD1222 vaccination. The rearrangement joins TRBV19 to TRBJ1-5; 7 bases line up with TRBD1. The CDR3 DNA reads as TGTGCCAGTAGTACGCGACAGGGAGGCAATCAGCCCCAGCATTTT. Translation gives CASSTRQGGNQPQHF.